What follows describes a single T cell receptor beta chain. The CDR3 has 15 amino acids. Germline assignment: CDR1 SGHRS and CDR2 YFSETQ. V was clipped by 4 bases and J by 6 bases; unmatched bases: 6. The sample belongs to a study of blood T cell repertoires in COVID-19. Data came from immunoSEQ multiplex PCR; TCRdb stores just in-frame clones and leaves some out. The profile shows about 81,000 clones, 89% of them singletons. Sequencing input: peripheral blood. The receptor was isolated from a woman aged 80 or over with active COVID-19. The V gene is TRBV5-1, the J gene TRBJ1-6; TRBD1 aligns across 8 bases. For the CDR3, the DNA is TGCGCCAGCAGCACCGGACAGGGAGGTAATTCACCCCTCCACTTT. It yields the protein CASSTGQGGNSPLHF.